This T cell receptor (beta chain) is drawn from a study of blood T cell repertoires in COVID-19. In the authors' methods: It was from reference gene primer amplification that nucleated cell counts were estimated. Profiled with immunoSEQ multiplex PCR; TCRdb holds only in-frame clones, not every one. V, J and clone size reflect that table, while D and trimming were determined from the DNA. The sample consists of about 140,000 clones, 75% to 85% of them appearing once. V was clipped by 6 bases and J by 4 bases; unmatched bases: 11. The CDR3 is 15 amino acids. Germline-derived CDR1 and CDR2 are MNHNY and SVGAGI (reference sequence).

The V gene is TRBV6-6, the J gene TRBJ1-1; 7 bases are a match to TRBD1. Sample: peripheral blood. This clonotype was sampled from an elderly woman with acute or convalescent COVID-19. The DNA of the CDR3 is TGTGCCAGCAGACCCTCTCTGACAGGGATCACTGAAGCTTTCTTT. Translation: CASRPSLTGITEAFF.